The source of this T cell receptor (delta chain) is a study of gamma-delta T cells after stem cell transplantation (TCRdb year 2016). The library was produced with RT-PCR. The instrument given in TCRdb is Illumina MiSeq. The public reads were reprocessed by TCRdb using CATT, and rows of matching DNA were later combined. In this sample the table shows around 12,000 delta-chain clones, less than 50% of which occur a single time. Around 2.8% of the sample is taken by the ten largest. Concerning this clone itself: Which antigen it targets is not known. One end of the junction varies from germline; a read error may be responsible. Other DNA sequences of this sample code for an identical CDR3.

The clonotype originates from a human donor. It is not recorded whose cells these are; they may come from a transplant donor. The sequenced material came from gamma-delta T cells.

The bases read TGTGCCTGCGACACTGGGGGCTCGTGGGCCGATAAACTCATCTTT. Its protein reads: CACDTGGSWADKLIF. The chain joins TRDV2 to TRDJ1, with TRDD3 identical over 8 junction bases. CDR1 and CDR2 were assigned from the germline V gene as GEAIGNYY and EKD. The CDR3 sequence holds 15 residues, the cysteine and phenylalanine included. Only the CDR3 DNA is retained, 45 bases long and in frame from the first base.